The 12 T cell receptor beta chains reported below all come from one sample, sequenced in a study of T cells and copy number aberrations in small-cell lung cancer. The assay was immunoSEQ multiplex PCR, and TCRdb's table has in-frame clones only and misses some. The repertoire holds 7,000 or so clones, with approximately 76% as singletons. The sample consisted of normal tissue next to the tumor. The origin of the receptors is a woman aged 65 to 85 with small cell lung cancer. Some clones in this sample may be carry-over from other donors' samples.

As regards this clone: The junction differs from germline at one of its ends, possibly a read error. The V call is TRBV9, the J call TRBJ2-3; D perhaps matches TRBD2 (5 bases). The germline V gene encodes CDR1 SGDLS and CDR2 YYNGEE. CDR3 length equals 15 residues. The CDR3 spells CASSARISSTDTQYF. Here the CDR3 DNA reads TGTGCCAGTAGCGCGCGTATATCTAGCACAGATACGCAGTATTTT.

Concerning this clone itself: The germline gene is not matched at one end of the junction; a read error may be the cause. Written as DNA, the CDR3 is TGTGCTAGCAGCTCAGCGGGCGACAATGAGCAGTTCTTC. This codes for CASSSAGDNEQFF. This chain connects TRBV7-7 to TRBJ2-1; tentative D call: TRBD2 (6 bases). CDR3 length: 13 amino acids. Germline V gene data show CDR1 as SSHAT and CDR2 as FNYEAQ (reference sequence).

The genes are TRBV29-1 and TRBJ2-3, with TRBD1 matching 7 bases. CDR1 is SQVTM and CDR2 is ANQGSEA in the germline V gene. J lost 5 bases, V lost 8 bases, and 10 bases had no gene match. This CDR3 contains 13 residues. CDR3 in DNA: TGCAGCCACGAGACAGGGATCGGAGATACGCAGTATTTT. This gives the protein CSHETGIGDTQYF.

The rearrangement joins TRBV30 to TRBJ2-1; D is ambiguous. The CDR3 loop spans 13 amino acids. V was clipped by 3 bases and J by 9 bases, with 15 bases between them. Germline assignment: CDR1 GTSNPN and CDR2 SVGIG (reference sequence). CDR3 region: CAWSPVAGGEQFF. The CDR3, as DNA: TGTGCCTGGAGCCCCGTCGCTGGCGGTGAGCAGTTCTTC.

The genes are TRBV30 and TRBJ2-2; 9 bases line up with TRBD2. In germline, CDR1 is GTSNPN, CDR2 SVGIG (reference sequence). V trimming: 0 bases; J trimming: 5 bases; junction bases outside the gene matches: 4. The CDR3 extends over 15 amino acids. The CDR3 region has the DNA TGTGCCTGGAGTGTCCCTGGACTAGCGACCGGGGAGCTGTTTTTT. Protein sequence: CAWSVPGLATGELFF.

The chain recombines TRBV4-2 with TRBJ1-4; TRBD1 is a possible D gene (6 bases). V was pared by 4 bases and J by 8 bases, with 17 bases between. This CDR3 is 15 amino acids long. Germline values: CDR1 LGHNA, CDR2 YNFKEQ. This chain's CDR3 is CASSPSEQGWEKLFF. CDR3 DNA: TGTGCCAGCAGCCCCTCCGAACAGGGTTGGGAAAAACTGTTTTTT.

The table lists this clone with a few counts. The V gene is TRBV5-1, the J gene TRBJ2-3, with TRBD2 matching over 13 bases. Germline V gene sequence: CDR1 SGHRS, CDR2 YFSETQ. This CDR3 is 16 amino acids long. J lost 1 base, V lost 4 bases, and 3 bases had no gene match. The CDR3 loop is CASSTGLAGGTDTQYF. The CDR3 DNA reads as TGCGCCAGCAGCACCGGACTAGCGGGAGGCACAGATACGCAGTATTTT.

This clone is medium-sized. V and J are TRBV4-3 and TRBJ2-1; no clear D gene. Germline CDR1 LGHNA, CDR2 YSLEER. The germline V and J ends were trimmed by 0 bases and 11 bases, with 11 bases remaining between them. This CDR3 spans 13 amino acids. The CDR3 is CASSQEVEGKQFF. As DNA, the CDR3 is TGCGCCAGCAGCCAAGAGGTGGAAGGGAAGCAGTTCTTC.

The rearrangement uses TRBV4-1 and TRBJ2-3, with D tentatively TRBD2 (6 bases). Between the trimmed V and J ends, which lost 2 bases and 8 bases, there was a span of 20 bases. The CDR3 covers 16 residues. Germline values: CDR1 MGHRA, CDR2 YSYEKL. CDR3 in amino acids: CASSQSGDWLGGTQYF. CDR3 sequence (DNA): TGCGCCAGCAGCCAATCCGGGGACTGGTTAGGCGGTACGCAGTATTTT.

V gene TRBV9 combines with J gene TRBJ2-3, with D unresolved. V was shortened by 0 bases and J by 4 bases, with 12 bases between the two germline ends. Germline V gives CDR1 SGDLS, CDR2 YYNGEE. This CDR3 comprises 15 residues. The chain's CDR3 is CASSVGPGESDTQYF. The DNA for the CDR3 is TGTGCCAGCAGCGTAGGACCGGGCGAGTCAGATACGCAGTATTTT.

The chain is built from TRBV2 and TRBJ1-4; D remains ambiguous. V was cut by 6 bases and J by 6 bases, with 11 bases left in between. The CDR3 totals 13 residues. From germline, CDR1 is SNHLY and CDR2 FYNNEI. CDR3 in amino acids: CASSPDRYEKLFF. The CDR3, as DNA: TGTGCCAGCAGCCCGGACCGGTATGAAAAACTGTTTTTT.

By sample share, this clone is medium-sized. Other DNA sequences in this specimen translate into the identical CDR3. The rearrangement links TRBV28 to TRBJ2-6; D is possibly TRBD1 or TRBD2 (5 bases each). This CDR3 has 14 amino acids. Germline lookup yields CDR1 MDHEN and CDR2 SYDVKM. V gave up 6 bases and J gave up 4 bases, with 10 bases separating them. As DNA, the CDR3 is TGTGCCAGCAGGAATGAGGGGGGGGCCAACGTCCTGACTTTC. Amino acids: CASRNEGGANVLTF.